This T cell receptor (beta chain) derives from a study of OX40 agonist ivuxolimab in advanced cancers. Study summary: Each patient was given ivuxolimab into a vein every 2 weeks, at 0.01 to 10 mg/kg. Patients were under 90% male with ages roughly 23 to 79, mean about 54. Hepatocellular carcinoma, melanoma, renal cell or head and neck cancer affected the dose-escalation patients.

This CDR3 is 13 amino acids long. Germline-derived CDR1 and CDR2 are SGDLS and YYNGEE. With 3 bases removed from V and 0 bases from J, the gap between germline ends came to 4 bases. The method was immunoSEQ multiplex PCR; TCRdb's version includes in-frame clones alone and lacks a portion of them. The data show around 74,000 clones, roughly 85% seen once. The sequenced sample was CD4+ or CD8+ T cells sorted from blood, obtained in a trial of the OX40 agonist ivuxolimab. This sequence originates from an adult with an advanced solid tumor such as melanoma, head and neck, liver or kidney cancer. The chain carries TRBV9 and TRBJ1-3; D remains ambiguous. In DNA form, the CDR3 reads TGTGCCAGCAGCGACTCCTCTGGAAACACCATATATTTT. Protein: CASSDSSGNTIYF.